This T cell receptor beta chain derives from a study of tumor-infiltrating lymphocytes in primary liver carcinoma. Study at large: Surgeons resected the patients' primary liver carcinomas. The study's findings and limits: The study found tumor-adjacent and tumor-blood pairs overlapped less than tumor region pairs.

Concerning this clonotype: No antigen is known for it.

It was unsorted whole blood that yielded blood RNA, and germline DNA was also extracted. The CDR3 extends over 14 amino acids. Trimming cost V 5 bases and J 7 bases, with 17 bases left between them. Starting material of roughly 550 ng total RNA yielded TCR beta cDNA via a constant-region primer. Library construction for TCR beta comprised three nested multiplex PCR rounds performed with slightly modified ARM-PCR. The study ran its first two PCR rounds for around 10 cycles each, using TRBV1-TRBV30 forward primers and a C-beta reverse primer. TCRdb independently ran MiXCR on the multiplex PCR reads; one entry per CDR3 protein. This table holds about 330,000 distinct CDR3 sequences, about 61% found once.

The receptor was isolated from a middle-aged man with primary liver carcinoma and hepatitis B virus infection. The specimen was peripheral blood. The chain uses TRBV12-3 or TRBV12-4 and TRBJ2-5; D uncertain. Here the CDR3 DNA reads TGTGCCAGCAGTCCCCCCGAGAACGCCGGGACCCAGTACTTC. Its protein product is CASSPPENAGTQYF.